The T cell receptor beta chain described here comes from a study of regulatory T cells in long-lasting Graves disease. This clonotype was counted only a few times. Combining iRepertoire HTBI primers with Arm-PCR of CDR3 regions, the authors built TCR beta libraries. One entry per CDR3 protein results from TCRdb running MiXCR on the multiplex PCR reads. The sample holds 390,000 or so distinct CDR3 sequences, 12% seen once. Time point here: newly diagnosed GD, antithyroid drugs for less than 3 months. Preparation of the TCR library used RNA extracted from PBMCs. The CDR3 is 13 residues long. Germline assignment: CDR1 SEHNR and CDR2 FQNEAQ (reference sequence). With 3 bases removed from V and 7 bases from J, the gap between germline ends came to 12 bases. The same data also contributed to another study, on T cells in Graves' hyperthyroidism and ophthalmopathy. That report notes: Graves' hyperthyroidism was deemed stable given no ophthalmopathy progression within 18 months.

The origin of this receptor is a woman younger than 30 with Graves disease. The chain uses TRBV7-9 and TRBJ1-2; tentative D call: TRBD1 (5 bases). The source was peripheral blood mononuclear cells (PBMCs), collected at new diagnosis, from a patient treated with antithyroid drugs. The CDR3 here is CASSLGPGPGYTF. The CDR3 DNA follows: TGTGCCAGCAGCTTGGGACCAGGTCCTGGCTACACCTTC.